This T cell receptor (beta chain) originates from a study of blood T cell repertoires in COVID-19. Study as a whole: COVID-19 samples from acute and convalescent phases originated in the United States, Italy and Spain. PBMCs, B-cell-depleted T cells, or T cells provided the cDNA or gDNA that made up the material.

There are a few counts of this clone. Authors' analysis steps: Reference gene primer amplification in the assay estimated nucleated cell counts. Generated by immunoSEQ multiplex PCR, the TCRdb table keeps only in-frame clones and is missing some. V, J and clone size are those of that table, while D and trimming were read from the DNA. This table has about 55,000 clones, about 90% appearing once. The germline CDR1 and CDR2 sequences are MDHEN and SYDVKM. CDR3 size: 17 residues. Trimming took 0 bases from V and 6 from J; bases not matched to a gene: 3. The chain is built from TRBV28 and TRBJ2-2; TRBD2 matches at 14 bases. The sequence came from a man in his fifties or sixties with active COVID-19. Sequencing was carried out using peripheral blood. CDR3 sequence (DNA): TGTGCCAGCAGTTTATGGCGACTAGCGGGGGGGCCCGGGGAGCTGTTTTTT. It yields the protein CASSLWRLAGGPGELFF.